This T cell receptor (beta chain) stems from a study of post-analysis software for immune sequencing data. Notes on the study in general: Samples from a shared batch, those prepared together, strongly co-clustered by F measure. In patients, TRBV5-6, TRBV5-1 and TRBV20-1 belonged to roughly five TRBV segments found more frequently than in controls.

This clonotype was observed a few times. No antigen is known for it. Each TCR beta cDNA library carried unique molecular identifiers. Via MiXCR, TCRdb re-called the PCR reads, giving one row per CDR3 protein. The data hold about 430,000 distinct CDR3 sequences, with about 40% observed a single time. Germline CDR1 and CDR2: MNHEY and SVGAGI. V shed 6 bases, J shed 2 bases, and the junction held 5 bases outside the gene matches. This CDR3 comprises 14 residues. The source material was blood. The receptor's source is a girl aged 2 to 10 with multiple sclerosis. The rearrangement uses TRBV6-5 and TRBJ2-7, with 9 positions matching TRBD1. Here the CDR3 reads CASRSDRGPYEQYF. The CDR3 DNA is TGTGCCAGCAGGTCGGACAGGGGCCCCTACGAGCAGTACTTC.